The T cell receptor (beta chain) described here comes from a study of control samples from healthy donors and cancer patients (dated by TCRdb to the early 2020s). In regard to this clone: Its antigen specificity is not known. Base qualities are not recorded, but no much larger clone differs from it by a single base.

Library construction relied on the immunoSEQ multiplex PCR assay. This immuneACCESS table, as held by TCRdb, lists in-frame sequences with V and J called but not all clones. Of the missing ones, under half trace to an unresolved V gene in checked studies; the others have no known cause. This sample has under 200,000 clones in its table, and roughly 94% of those were observed once. More than 8% of the sample is in the top ten clones. Sequencing used blood. This receptor was taken from a woman aged 40 to 50 in good health.

The nucleotide sequence is TGTGCCAGTAGTCCTCCGGGAGACTGGAGCTCCTACGAGCAGTACTTC. Its product reads: CASSPPGDWSSYEQYF. The chain links TRBV19 with TRBJ2-7, and the D gene may be TRBD2, 6 bases matching. V drops 5 bases and J drops 0 bases, leaving 17 bases in between. CDR1 and CDR2 were assigned from the germline V gene (reference sequence) as LNHDA and SQIVND. From the cysteine through the phenylalanine, the CDR3 covers 16 amino acids. The sequence is cut down to CDR3 DNA, 48 bases in frame from base 1.